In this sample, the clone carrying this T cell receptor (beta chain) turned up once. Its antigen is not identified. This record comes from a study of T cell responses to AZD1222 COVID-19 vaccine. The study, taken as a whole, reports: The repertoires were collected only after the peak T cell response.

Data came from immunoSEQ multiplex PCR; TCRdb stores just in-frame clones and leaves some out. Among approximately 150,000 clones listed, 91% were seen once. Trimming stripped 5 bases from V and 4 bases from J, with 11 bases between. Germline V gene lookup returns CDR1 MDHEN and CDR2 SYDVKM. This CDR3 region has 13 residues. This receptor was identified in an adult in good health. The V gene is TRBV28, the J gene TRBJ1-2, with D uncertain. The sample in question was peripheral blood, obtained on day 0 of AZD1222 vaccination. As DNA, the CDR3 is TGTGCCAGCAGTAACACGAACCTCTATGGCTACACCTTC. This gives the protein CASSNTNLYGYTF.